This T cell receptor (beta chain) is drawn from a study of blood T cell repertoires in COVID-19. The germline V gene has CDR1 SGHAT and CDR2 FQDESV (reference sequence). This CDR3 contains 11 residues. Deletions cut 2 bases from V and 6 bases from J, with 5 bases between. This table comes from immunoSEQ multiplex PCR, and its TCRdb copy is limited to in-frame clones, with some not included. The table records about 440,000 clones, 87% of them present only once. Material: PBMCs or T cells enriched from blood (not recorded which). The chain links TRBV11-1 to TRBJ2-7; D is uncertain. The clonotype comes from a woman in her late teens or twenties with acute COVID-19. CDR3 coding DNA: TGTGCCAGCAGCTTAAGAGTCGAGCAGTACTTC. It encodes CASSLRVEQYF.